This record concerns one T cell receptor beta chain sequence. Mismatch with germline at one junction end may stem from a read error. One entry per CDR3 protein results from TCRdb running MiXCR on the 5' RACE reads. Of about 430,000 distinct CDR3 sequences listed, 15% to 20% are singletons. This specimen comes from a study of T cells after yellow fever vaccination. This CDR3 is 15 amino acids long. The V gene's germline CDR1 is LNHNV and CDR2 YYDKDF (reference sequence). This chain connects TRBV15 to TRBJ2-5, with 9 bases identical to TRBD2. This TCR came from a man in his late teens or twenties who received the YFV17D yellow fever vaccine. This material consisted of PBMCs, taken before the yellow fever booster vaccination. The CDR3 DNA sequence: TGTGCCGCCAGCAGAGGGGATAGCGGGGGAGAGACCCAGTACTTC. Its protein product is CAASRGDSGGETQYF.